The present T cell receptor (beta chain) was sequenced within a study of technical replicates of blood from a handful of donors. TCRdb's table, derived via immunoSEQ multiplex PCR, lists solely in-frame clones and lacks some. The repertoire has fewer than 95,000 clones, more than 85% of them found once; the top ten carry 0.25%. CDR1 and CDR2 (germline): WSHSY, SAAADI. V dropped 2 bases and J dropped 4 bases, with 8 bases sitting between them. The CDR3 is 13 residues long. The gene calls are TRBV10-2 and TRBJ1-1; D call uncertain. The sample taken for sequencing was T cells isolated from PBMCs. This receptor was identified in a human donor in good health. The CDR3 coding sequence is TGCGCCAGCAGTGAGGGACGGGGCACTGAAGCTTTCTTT. Translated, it gives CASSEGRGTEAFF.